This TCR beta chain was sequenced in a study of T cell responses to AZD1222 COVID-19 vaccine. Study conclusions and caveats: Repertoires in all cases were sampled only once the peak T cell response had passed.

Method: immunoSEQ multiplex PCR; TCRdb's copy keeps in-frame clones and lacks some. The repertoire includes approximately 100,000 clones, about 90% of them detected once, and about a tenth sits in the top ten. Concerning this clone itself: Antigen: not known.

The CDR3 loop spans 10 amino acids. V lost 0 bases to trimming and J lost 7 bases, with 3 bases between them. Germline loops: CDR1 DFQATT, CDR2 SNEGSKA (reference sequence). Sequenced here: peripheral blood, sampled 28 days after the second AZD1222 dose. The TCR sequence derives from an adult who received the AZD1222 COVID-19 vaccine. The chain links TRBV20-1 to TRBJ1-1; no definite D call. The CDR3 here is CSARDGEAFF. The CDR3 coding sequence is TGCAGTGCTAGAGACGGTGAAGCTTTCTTT.